These 4 T cell receptor beta chains share one sample of origin, sequenced in a study of metastatic and nonmetastatic thyroid tumors. Using MiXCR, TCRdb re-called clones from the PCR reads. The sample contains about 69,000 clones, 13% to 15% of which appear only once. Patients had received no treatment of any kind before thyroid surgery. Sequencing was carried out using blood. These receptors were collected from a male donor with papillary thyroid cancer or a benign thyroid nodule (not recorded which). Some clones in this sample may be carry-over from other donors' samples.

The chain joins TRBV5-1 to TRBJ2-5, with 8 bases identical to TRBD1. The J segment lost 6 bases and the V segment lost 2 bases, leaving 6 bases of the junction unmatched. There are 14 residues in the CDR3. The germline gives CDR1 SGHRS, CDR2 YFSETQ. CDR3 in amino acids: CASSLQGERQTQYF. The CDR3 nucleotides read TGCGCCAGCAGCTTACAGGGGGAACGGCAGACCCAGTACTTC.

This clone came up many times. The genes are TRBV27 and TRBJ1-2; possible D gene TRBD1, 6 bases. Germline V gene data show CDR1 as MNHEY and CDR2 as SMNVEV (reference sequence). The CDR3 length is 13 residues. Trimming took 3 bases from V and 8 from J, leaving 13 bases between them. The CDR3: CASSFSPQGGYTF. CDR3 DNA sequence: TGTGCCAGCAGTTTCTCCCCGCAGGGGGGCTACACCTTC.

This clone was counted a few times. The rearrangement joins TRBV7-6 to TRBJ2-5, with 8 bases aligning to TRBD1. Germline V gene lookup returns CDR1 SGHVS and CDR2 FNYEAQ. The ends lost 4 bases at V and 0 bases at J; junction bases unmatched: 10. This CDR3 has 17 amino acids. In DNA, the CDR3 is TGTGCCAGCAGCTCGGCACAGGGGGGTTTGTACCAAGAGACCCAGTACTTC. This encodes CASSSAQGGLYQETQYF.

Judged by abundance, this clone is medium-sized. The chain couples TRBV12-3 or TRBV12-4 to TRBJ1-2; possible D gene TRBD1, 6 bases. V lost 3 bases and J 5 bases, leaving 22 bases between the germline ends. This CDR3 is built from 17 residues. DNA of the CDR3: TGTGCCAGCAGTTTGGGGGTGACAGTAGGGGGGTTATATGGCTACACCTTC. Translating it yields CASSLGVTVGGLYGYTF.